These 30 T cell receptor beta chains came from one sample sequenced in a study of T cells in Graves' hyperthyroidism and ophthalmopathy. RNA transcripts were the template for amplifying TCR beta CDR3 regions. TCR CDR3 underwent first-round RT-PCR with the HTBI primer set. One entry per CDR3 protein, called by TCRdb with MiXCR from the multiplex PCR reads. The repertoire holds hundreds of thousands of distinct CDR3 sequences, with less than 25% as singletons. The sequencing sample was made of blood. The receptors stem from a man aged 25-40 years with Graves' ophthalmopathy.

J is TRBJ2-1 and V is TRBV28, with 7 bases identical to TRBD2. Trimming cost V 5 bases and J 8 bases; bases outside gene matches: 9. Per the germline V gene, CDR1 is MDHEN and CDR2 is SYDVKM. The CDR3 is 14 amino acids. The CDR3 loop reads CASSRLAEGDEQFF. CDR3 sequence (DNA): TGTGCCAGCAGTAGGCTAGCGGAGGGAGATGAGCAGTTCTTC. The entire variable domain, with the rest obtained from reference TRBV28 and TRBJ2-1, is as follows: DVKVTQSSRYLVKRTGEKVFLECVQDMDHENMFWYRQDPGLGLRLIYFSYDVKMKEKGDIPEGYSVSREKKERFSLILESASTNQTSMYLCASSRLAEGDEQFFGPGTRLTVL.

The chain joins TRBV28 to TRBJ2-1, with 10 bases aligning to TRBD2. J lost 6 bases, V lost 5 bases, and 7 bases had no gene match. This CDR3 contains 15 residues. Germline V CDR1 and CDR2: MDHEN, SYDVKM. The CDR3 DNA reads TGTGCCAGCAGTCATCCGGGACTAGCGCGCAATGAGCAGTTCTTC. Its translation: CASSHPGLARNEQFF.

The J gene is TRBJ2-7, the V gene TRBV30; 11 nucleotides align to TRBD1. CDR1 and CDR2 from the germline V gene are GTSNPN and SVGIG (reference sequence). V gave up 2 bases and J gave up 6 bases; unmatched junction bases: 6. The CDR3 spans 14 residues. DNA for the CDR3: TGTGCCTGGAGTACGGGGACAGGGGGTACCGAGCAGTACTTC. Its translation: CAWSTGTGGTEQYF.

CDR3 sequence (DNA): TGTGCCAGCAGTTTTTACTACGAGCAGTACTTC. It specifies CASSFYYEQYF. V gene TRBV12-3 or TRBV12-4 combines with J gene TRBJ2-7, with unresolved D. The CDR3 is 11 amino acids. The V end lost 3 bases, the J end lost 3 bases, and 3 bases lay between the germline ends.

This clonotype was detected only a few times. The chain has TRBV24-1 and TRBJ2-2; D ambiguous. V lost 4 bases, J lost 0 bases, and 5 bases lay in between. Germline-derived CDR1 and CDR2 are KGHDR and SFDVKD. This CDR3 comprises 14 residues. The CDR3 nucleotides read TGTGCCACCAGTGAAAGGACGAACACCGGGGAGCTGTTTTTT. This translates into CATSERTNTGELFF.

This clonotype was seen a few times. The chain couples TRBV6-5 to TRBJ1-4; a possible D gene is TRBD1 (5 bases). The CDR3 has 15 residues. Looked up from germline, CDR1 is MNHEY and CDR2 is SVGAGI. Deletions cut 0 bases from V and 8 bases from J, with 13 bases between. The CDR3 sequence is CASSYSRGMDEKLFF. The CDR3 coding sequence is TGTGCCAGCAGTTACTCAAGGGGAATGGACGAAAAACTGTTTTTT.

In this sample, this clonotype turned up a few times. This rearrangement joins TRBV5-1 to TRBJ2-7, with D unresolved. The germline gives CDR1 SGHRS, CDR2 YFSETQ. This CDR3 comprises 13 residues. Trimming stripped 5 bases from V and 2 bases from J, with 11 bases between. The CDR3 DNA is TGCGCCAGCAGAGAAGGCGTAACCTACGAGCAGTACTTC. It yields the protein CASREGVTYEQYF. The whole variable domain, filled in from reference TRBV5-1 and TRBJ2-7, reads KAGVTQTPRYLIKTRGQQVTLSCSPISGHRSVSWYQQTPGQGLQFLFEYFSETQRNKGNFPGRFSGRQFSNSRSEMNVSTLELGDSALYLCASREGVTYEQYFGPGTRLTVT.

In its sample, this clonotype was seen a few times. The V gene is TRBV11-2, the J gene TRBJ2-5; possible D gene TRBD1, 6 bases. This CDR3 contains 16 residues. The V end was cut by 1 base, the J end by 2 bases, with 14 bases between. Germline values: CDR1 SGHAT, CDR2 FQNNGV. DNA for the CDR3: TGTGCCAGCAGCTTAGTAACAGGGACCCCACAAGAGACCCAGTACTTC. Translation: CASSLVTGTPQETQYF. The complete variable domain, with remaining parts taken from reference TRBV11-2 and TRBJ2-5, reads EAGVAQSPRYKIIEKRQSVAFWCNPISGHATLYWYQQILGQGPKLLIQFQNNGVVDDSQLPKDRFSAERLKGVDSTLKIQPAKLEDSAVYLCASSLVTGTPQETQYFGPGTRLLVL.

This clonotype was recorded at least ten times. This chain links TRBV20-1 with TRBJ1-2; D is uncertain. V lost 0 bases and J lost 7, with 12 bases in between. Germline V gene sequence: CDR1 DFQATT, CDR2 SNEGSKA (reference sequence). This CDR3 comprises 13 residues. CDR3 residues: CSARESWGFGYTF. CDR3 nucleotides: TGCAGTGCTAGAGAATCGTGGGGATTTGGCTACACCTTC.

This rearrangement joins TRBV19 to TRBJ1-5, with D perhaps matching TRBD1 (6 bases). This CDR3 is built from 14 residues. Per germline, CDR1 LNHDA and CDR2 SQIVND (reference sequence). The ends were cut back, 7 bases at V and 5 bases at J, with 15 bases in the middle. CDR3 loop: CASKYTRGDQPQHF. Here the CDR3 DNA reads TGTGCCAGTAAATACACGAGGGGGGATCAGCCCCAGCATTTT.

The chain employs TRBV5-1 and TRBJ1-2; D ambiguous. The germline V gene has CDR1 SGHRS and CDR2 YFSETQ. The CDR3 totals 13 residues. Trimming took 6 bases from V and 4 from J, leaving 13 bases between them. CDR3 in amino acids: CASTPEPPYGYTF. CDR3 DNA: TGCGCCAGCACCCCTGAGCCGCCCTATGGCTACACCTTC. Complete variable domain (other parts from reference TRBV5-1 and TRBJ1-2): KAGVTQTPRYLIKTRGQQVTLSCSPISGHRSVSWYQQTPGQGLQFLFEYFSETQRNKGNFPGRFSGRQFSNSRSEMNVSTLELGDSALYLCASTPEPPYGYTFGSGTRLTVV.

This clonotype was counted many times. The genes are TRBV7-8 and TRBJ2-3; D is possibly TRBD2 (6 bases). Per germline, CDR1 SGHVS and CDR2 FQNEAQ. Trimming took off 5 bases at V and 0 bases at J, with 15 bases between the two ends. CDR3 length equals 16 residues. CDR3 amino acids: CASSLSTGTSTDTQYF. The CDR3 DNA reads TGTGCCAGCAGCCTATCCACGGGGACTAGCACAGATACGCAGTATTTT.

In regard to this clonotype: Mismatch with germline at one junction end may stem from a read error. The chain has TRBV28 and TRBJ2-2; TRBD2 aligns across 16 bases. The CDR3 runs to 18 residues. CDR1 is MDHEN, CDR2 SYDVKM, per germline. DNA for the CDR3: TGTGCCAGCAGTTGGTTGGGACTAGCGGGAGGGAACACCAGGGAGCTGTTTTTT. Translating it yields CASSWLGLAGGNTRELFF.

This clonotype was counted ten times or more. V is TRBV5-1 and J is TRBJ2-1; D unresolved. The CDR3 consists of 14 residues. V lost 0 bases and J 6 bases, leaving 10 bases between the germline ends. CDR1 and CDR2 (germline): SGHRS, YFSETQ. CDR3 coding DNA: TGCGCCAGCAGCTTGGAGATCGGGTTCAATGAGCAGTTCTTC. This translates into CASSLEIGFNEQFF.

In this sample, this clonotype turned up many times. The chain joins TRBV11-1 to TRBJ2-7, with 9 bases fitting TRBD1. With 5 bases clipped from V and 4 bases from J, the junction kept 9 bases outside the gene matches. CDR3 length: 15 residues. Germline CDR1 and CDR2: SGHAT and FQDESV (reference sequence). The CDR3 DNA reads as TGTGCCAGCAGCCATTCGACAGGGGGAAGGTACGAGCAGTACTTC. Amino acid sequence: CASSHSTGGRYEQYF.

The chain carries TRBV19 and TRBJ1-5, with TRBD1 matching 7 bases. This CDR3 comprises 13 residues. With V trimmed by 7 bases and J by 4 bases, 4 bases remained unmatched. Germline V gives CDR1 LNHDA, CDR2 SQIVND (reference sequence). CDR3 bases: TGTGCCAGTAAAGACAGGGAGAATCAGCCCCAGCATTTT. Protein sequence: CASKDRENQPQHF.

This clonotype has a count of ten or more. The V gene is TRBV28, the J gene TRBJ1-1; the match to TRBD1 covers 11 bases. With V trimmed by 5 bases and J by 0 bases, 8 bases remained unmatched. Germline CDR1 is MDHEN and CDR2 is SYDVKM. The CDR3 length is 17 residues. The CDR3 region has the DNA TGTGCCAGCAGTATACACGGACAGGGGGCGATGAACACTGAAGCTTTCTTT. As protein: CASSIHGQGAMNTEAFF.

This clonotype was found a few times. The chain uses TRBV20-1 and TRBJ2-1, with TRBD2 matching over 14 bases. V trimming: 1 base; J trimming: 3 bases; junction bases outside the gene matches: 8. The CDR3 spans 18 residues. From germline, CDR1 is DFQATT and CDR2 SNEGSKA (reference sequence). CDR3 in amino acids: CSARGGTSGRSYYNEQFF. CDR3 sequence (DNA): TGCAGTGCTAGAGGGGGGACTAGCGGGAGAAGTTACTACAATGAGCAGTTCTTC.

This clonotype was observed many times. The J gene is TRBJ1-1, the V gene TRBV6-1; no definite D call. The V gene lost 7 bases and the J gene lost 0 bases, with 9 bases spanning the gap. The CDR3 extends over 13 amino acids. Germline V CDR1 and CDR2: MNHNS, SASEGT. The CDR3 region is CASIRPMNTEAFF. Here the CDR3 DNA reads TGTGCCAGCATCCGCCCTATGAACACTGAAGCTTTCTTT.

This clonotype was counted ten times or more. This CDR3 reads CSAPGNTDTQYF. DNA of the CDR3: TGCAGTGCACCCGGGAACACAGATACGCAGTATTTT. This chain connects TRBV20-1 to TRBJ2-3; D is possibly TRBD2 (5 bases). V was trimmed by 6 bases and J by 2 bases, leaving 9 bases between them. This CDR3 is 12 amino acids long. Germline lookup yields CDR1 DFQATT and CDR2 SNEGSKA (reference sequence).

Ten or more counts support this clonotype. The chain couples TRBV3-1 to TRBJ1-5; D is possibly TRBD1 (6 bases). Trimming cost V 4 bases and J 7 bases, with 17 bases left between them. Germline-derived CDR1 and CDR2 are LGHDT and YNNKEL (reference sequence). CDR3 length: 15 amino acids. The CDR3 here is CASSPPGLGTQPQHF. The CDR3 region has the DNA TGTGCCAGCAGCCCTCCGGGGCTCGGGACACAGCCCCAGCATTTT. The whole variable domain, remainder taken from reference TRBV3-1 and TRBJ1-5, is DTAVSQTPKYLVTQMGNDKSIKCEQNLGHDTMYWYKQDSKKFLKIMFSYNNKELIINETVPNRFSPKSPDKAHLNLHINSLELGDSAVYFCASSPPGLGTQPQHFGDGTRLSIL.

The chain couples TRBV12-3 or TRBV12-4 to TRBJ1-1; D remains unclear. The CDR3 is made up of 13 amino acids. The germline V and J ends were trimmed by 3 bases and 5 bases, with 10 bases remaining between them. In nucleotides, the CDR3 is TGTGCCAGCAGTTTCTCCCCGGGTACTGAAGCTTTCTTT. Residues: CASSFSPGTEAFF.

This clonotype was found many times. The chain combines TRBV2 with TRBJ1-1; D gene unclear. Trimming cost V 4 bases and J 2 bases, with 5 bases left between them. The CDR3 covers 12 residues. Germline CDR1 SNHLY, CDR2 FYNNEI. The CDR3: CASSVLNTEAFF. The CDR3 DNA is TGTGCCAGCAGTGTTCTAAACACTGAAGCTTTCTTT.

The chain couples TRBV6-1 to TRBJ2-2; 7 positions match TRBD2. The junction had 2 bases not matched to a gene; V was cut back by 6 bases and J by 4 bases. The germline gives CDR1 MNHNS, CDR2 SASEGT. The CDR3 length is 13 residues. Here the CDR3 DNA reads TGTGCCAGCAGAGGGGAGGGCACCGGGGAGCTGTTTTTT. It encodes CASRGEGTGELFF.

This clonotype was seen at least ten times. The chain is built from TRBV28 and TRBJ1-5, with 9 bases that match TRBD1. The CDR3 runs to 16 residues. Germline loops: CDR1 MDHEN, CDR2 SYDVKM. The junction had 12 bases not matched to a gene; V was cut back by 5 bases and J by 7 bases. The DNA for the CDR3 is TGTGCCAGCAGTCCTCTACAGGGGGCTGGAAGGCAGCCCCAGCATTTT. Its protein is CASSPLQGAGRQPQHF.

This clonotype was seen only once. This sequence joins TRBV5-1 and TRBJ2-3; D possibly corresponds to TRBD2 (5 bases). The CDR3 is 16 amino acids. Germline-derived CDR1 and CDR2 are SGHRS and YFSETQ. Deletions cut 1 base from V and 0 bases from J, with 12 bases between. The CDR3 loop is CASSLSDLASTDTQYF. The DNA of the CDR3 is TGCGCCAGCAGCTTGTCGGACTTAGCTAGCACAGATACGCAGTATTTT.

This chain links TRBV6-1 with TRBJ1-2; D ambiguous. Trimming removed 5 bases at V and 8 bases at J, with 9 bases between. Germline V gene sequence: CDR1 MNHNS, CDR2 SASEGT. The CDR3 has 11 residues. The DNA for the CDR3 is TGTGCCAGCAGTCCCTCTTCGGGCTACACCTTC. Translation gives CASSPSSGYTF.

This clonotype was detected many times. The chain joins TRBV30 to TRBJ2-1; TRBD2 matches 13 bases. Germline CDR1 and CDR2: GTSNPN and SVGIG (reference sequence). J was trimmed by 2 bases and V by 1 base; bases with no gene match: 5. This CDR3 region has 17 residues. The CDR3 nucleotides read TGTGCCTGGAGTGAGACAGGGACTAGCGGGACCTACAATGAGCAGTTCTTC. Protein product: CAWSETGTSGTYNEQFF.

The gene calls are TRBV6-2 or TRBV6-3 and TRBJ2-1; the match to TRBD2 covers 7 bases. The germline V gene has CDR1 MNHEY and CDR2 SVGEGT. There are 18 residues in the CDR3. The V and J ends lost 7 bases and 5 bases, in that order; junction bases with no gene match: 20. CDR3 loop: CASKGRKRLAVRHNEQFF. The CDR3 DNA is TGTGCCAGCAAGGGGAGAAAGCGACTAGCAGTTCGGCACAATGAGCAGTTCTTC.

The chain employs TRBV20-1 and TRBJ2-5, with 12 bases that match TRBD2. This CDR3 is 15 amino acids long. With 5 bases clipped from V and 7 bases from J, the junction kept 11 bases outside the gene matches. Germline lookup yields CDR1 DFQATT and CDR2 SNEGSKA (reference sequence). The CDR3 loop is CSAGMTSGSIGTQYF. CDR3 in DNA: TGCAGTGCTGGTATGACTAGCGGGAGTATCGGGACCCAGTACTTC.